The source of this T cell receptor beta chain is a study of vaccination and CD4 T cells after COVID-19. Treatment defined: roughly 11-day PBMC culture with coronavirus spike peptide pools or control peptides (ViraFEST assay). Half the medium was replaced with fresh IL-2 medium on days 3 and 7. Sequence data for DNA of cultured CD4+ T cells were generated by the Oncomine TCR Beta short-read assay. Investigators isolated genomic DNA from cultured CD4+ T cells. TCRdb recomputed calls from the PCR reads with MiXCR, one row per CDR3 protein. The table lists 20,000 or so distinct CDR3 sequences, 45% to 65% of them singletons. The V and J ends lost 1 base and 4 bases respectively, with 4 bases between them. The CDR3 spans 11 residues. Germline CDR1 reads SQVTM; CDR2 reads ANQGSEA. A note on this clonotype: Its specificity is unknown.

The starting material was CD4+ T cells from blood, cultured in vitro, obtained before SARS-CoV-2 vaccination. The receptor was isolated from a human donor who had recovered from COVID-19. The chain has TRBV29-1 and TRBJ1-2; D not certain. CDR3 bases: TGCAGCGTTGAAGCGGCCTATGGCTACACCTTC. It is translated as CSVEAAYGYTF.